These T cell receptor beta chains were read from a single sample in a study of post-analysis software for immune sequencing data. TCRdb re-derived calls from the PCR reads in MiXCR, one entry per CDR3 protein. Of some 500,000 distinct CDR3 sequences in the sample, around 40% were seen once. Sequenced input: blood. These receptors all come from a girl between 5 and 17 years old with multiple sclerosis. CDR3s include the opening cysteine and the closing phenylalanine or tryptophan. The order of the fields is CDR3 length, D gene, V gene, J gene, clone size, CDR3 DNA, CDR3 protein. D genes are given only for firm matches. Clone size appears in some rows only: once, few, many, or a class for an expanded clone.

cdr3_length: 18
d_call: TRBD2
v_call: TRBV5-1
j_call: TRBJ2-3
clone_size: NA
cdr3_nt: TGCGCCAGCAGCCGGTCATCTAGCGGGAGGGTCGGCACAGATACGCAGTATTTT
cdr3_aa: CASSRSSSGRVGTDTQYF

cdr3_length: 15
d_call: NA
v_call: TRBV18
j_call: TRBJ1-2
clone_size: NA
cdr3_nt: TGTGCCAGCTCACCGCCCAACCGAGGACACTATGGCTACACCTTC
cdr3_aa: CASSPPNRGHYGYTF

cdr3_length: 14
d_call: NA
v_call: TRBV2
j_call: TRBJ1-1
clone_size: NA
cdr3_nt: TGTGCCAGCAGTGAAGAGGGGGGGAACACTGAAGCTTTCTTT
cdr3_aa: CASSEEGGNTEAFF

cdr3_length: 14
d_call: NA
v_call: TRBV28
j_call: TRBJ1-4
clone_size: NA
cdr3_nt: TGTGCCAGCAGTGATCAGTCGACTAATGAAAAACTGTTTTTT
cdr3_aa: CASSDQSTNEKLFF

cdr3_length: 15
d_call: TRBD2
v_call: TRBV5-4
j_call: TRBJ2-7
clone_size: NA
cdr3_nt: TGTGCCAGCAGCTTTGGTCTAGCGGACATATACGAGCAGTACTTC
cdr3_aa: CASSFGLADIYEQYF

cdr3_length: 17
d_call: TRBD2
v_call: TRBV6-6
j_call: TRBJ2-1
clone_size: few
cdr3_nt: TGTGCCAGTAGTTACCTAAGCGGGACTAGATCGCCGATGCAACGGTTCTTC
cdr3_aa: CASSYLSGTRSPMQRFF

cdr3_length: 13
d_call: NA
v_call: TRBV12-3/TRBV12-4
j_call: TRBJ1-1
clone_size: NA
cdr3_nt: TGTGCCAGCACTCTGAGGCGGGACACTGAAGCTTTCTTT
cdr3_aa: CASTLRRDTEAFF

cdr3_length: 16
d_call: TRBD2
v_call: TRBV28
j_call: TRBJ2-7
clone_size: NA
cdr3_nt: TGTGCCAGCAGTTACATCGAACCCCTAGCGGGAGTTCATCTGTACTTC
cdr3_aa: CASSYIEPLAGVHLYF

cdr3_length: 16
d_call: TRBD1
v_call: TRBV4-1
j_call: TRBJ1-4
clone_size: NA
cdr3_nt: TGCGCCAGCAGCCAACCATGGACAGGAAGGGAGGAAAAACTGTTTTTT
cdr3_aa: CASSQPWTGREEKLFF

cdr3_length: 16
d_call: NA
v_call: TRBV6-5
j_call: TRBJ1-2
clone_size: NA
cdr3_nt: TGTGCCAGCAGTCCCCCCGGACTCATCGCCCCCTATGGCTACACCTTC
cdr3_aa: CASSPPGLIAPYGYTF

cdr3_length: 14
d_call: NA
v_call: TRBV28
j_call: TRBJ1-1
clone_size: NA
cdr3_nt: TGTGCCAGCAGTTTATCCATCGTCGGGACCAAAGCTTTCTTT
cdr3_aa: CASSLSIVGTKAFF

cdr3_length: 15
d_call: TRBD2
v_call: TRBV28
j_call: TRBJ2-3
clone_size: NA
cdr3_nt: TGTGCCAGCAGCCTCGGGGAGGGCGCTACGGATACGCAGTATTTT
cdr3_aa: CASSLGEGATDTQYF

cdr3_length: 12
d_call: NA
v_call: TRBV7-6
j_call: TRBJ2-7
clone_size: few
cdr3_nt: TGTGCCAGCAGCGCCCCGGGTGACGAGCAGTACTTC
cdr3_aa: CASSAPGDEQYF

cdr3_length: 12
d_call: NA
v_call: TRBV7-9
j_call: TRBJ2-5
clone_size: NA
cdr3_nt: TGTGCCACCACCGGGGACCGAGAGACCCAGTACTTC
cdr3_aa: CATTGDRETQYF

cdr3_length: 14
d_call: NA
v_call: TRBV11-2
j_call: TRBJ2-3
clone_size: NA
cdr3_nt: TGTGCCAGCAGCCGGGACTGGAATACAGATACGCAGTATTTT
cdr3_aa: CASSRDWNTDTQYF

cdr3_length: 15
d_call: TRBD2
v_call: TRBV2
j_call: TRBJ2-3
clone_size: NA
cdr3_nt: TGTGCCGGCAAACTCGGGACTAGCGTTGCAGATACGCAGTATTTT
cdr3_aa: CAGKLGTSVADTQYF

cdr3_length: 13
d_call: TRBD2
v_call: TRBV29-1
j_call: TRBJ2-1
clone_size: few
cdr3_nt: TGCAGCGTTGGTCTCCGACTAGCCCGTTTCCAGTTCTTC
cdr3_aa: CSVGLRLARFQFF

cdr3_length: 13
d_call: NA
v_call: TRBV3-1
j_call: TRBJ2-7
clone_size: NA
cdr3_nt: TGTGCCAGCAGCCAGTTGGGGGGCGTCGAGCAGTACTTC
cdr3_aa: CASSQLGGVEQYF

cdr3_length: 15
d_call: NA
v_call: TRBV27
j_call: TRBJ2-7
clone_size: NA
cdr3_nt: TGTGCCAGCAGTTCCCCAGGGGGGGGTCGCTACGAGCAGTACTTC
cdr3_aa: CASSSPGGGRYEQYF

cdr3_length: 16
d_call: TRBD1
v_call: TRBV28
j_call: TRBJ2-7
clone_size: NA
cdr3_nt: TGTGCCAGCAGTTTGGAGGGACAGGGATATATGTACGAGCAGTACTTC
cdr3_aa: CASSLEGQGYMYEQYF

cdr3_length: 15
d_call: TRBD1
v_call: TRBV28
j_call: TRBJ2-7
clone_size: NA
cdr3_nt: TGTGCCAGCAGTCCCCGGGACAGGGCGACGTACGAGCAGTACTTC
cdr3_aa: CASSPRDRATYEQYF

cdr3_length: 13
d_call: NA
v_call: TRBV29-1
j_call: TRBJ2-7
clone_size: NA
cdr3_nt: TGCAGCGTCAACGGACAGCGTTCCTACGAGCAGTACTTC
cdr3_aa: CSVNGQRSYEQYF

cdr3_length: 16
d_call: TRBD2
v_call: TRBV4-1
j_call: TRBJ2-3
clone_size: NA
cdr3_nt: TGCGCCAGCAGCCAACTAGCGGGAGGGACCGCAGATACGCAGTATTTT
cdr3_aa: CASSQLAGGTADTQYF

cdr3_length: 13
d_call: NA
v_call: TRBV20-1
j_call: TRBJ1-2
clone_size: NA
cdr3_nt: TGCAGTGCTAGAACCGAAATGGGGTATGGCTACACCTTC
cdr3_aa: CSARTEMGYGYTF

cdr3_length: 17
d_call: TRBD2
v_call: TRBV4-3
j_call: TRBJ2-1
clone_size: NA
cdr3_nt: TGCGCCAGCAGCCTCGGTTTGGGACTAGAGAAAAGCAATGAGCAGTTCTTC
cdr3_aa: CASSLGLGLEKSNEQFF

cdr3_length: 14
d_call: TRBD1
v_call: TRBV7-2
j_call: TRBJ2-3
clone_size: few
cdr3_nt: TGTGCCAGCAGCGGAGGACAGGCCACAGATACGCAGTATTTT
cdr3_aa: CASSGGQATDTQYF

cdr3_length: 13
d_call: NA
v_call: TRBV21-1
j_call: TRBJ2-1
clone_size: NA
cdr3_nt: TGTGCCAGCAGCAAGAGGACCTACAATGAGCAGTTCTTC
cdr3_aa: CASSKRTYNEQFF

cdr3_length: 14
d_call: NA
v_call: TRBV6-2/TRBV6-3
j_call: TRBJ2-1
clone_size: NA
cdr3_nt: TGTGCCAGCAGTTTTGGGGCTACTTCAGGGGCGGAGTTCTTC
cdr3_aa: CASSFGATSGAEFF

cdr3_length: 13
d_call: NA
v_call: TRBV29-1
j_call: TRBJ1-2
clone_size: NA
cdr3_nt: TGCAGCGCCCTCGGTCCCGTCCTAGGTGGCTACACCTTC
cdr3_aa: CSALGPVLGGYTF

cdr3_length: 13
d_call: TRBD1
v_call: TRBV20-1
j_call: TRBJ2-5
clone_size: few
cdr3_nt: TGCAGTGCCAGGACAGGGGGGAAAGAGACCCAGTACTTC
cdr3_aa: CSARTGGKETQYF

cdr3_length: 17
d_call: TRBD2
v_call: TRBV4-1
j_call: TRBJ2-1
clone_size: NA
cdr3_nt: TGCGCCAGCAGCCAAGGACCTGGACTAGCGGGAGATGGTGAGCAGTTCTTC
cdr3_aa: CASSQGPGLAGDGEQFF

cdr3_length: 14
d_call: NA
v_call: TRBV5-1
j_call: TRBJ1-2
clone_size: NA
cdr3_nt: TGCGCCAGCAGCTTGGCGCAGTTGGAGGATGGCTACACCTTC
cdr3_aa: CASSLAQLEDGYTF

cdr3_length: 13
d_call: TRBD1
v_call: TRBV6-6
j_call: TRBJ2-7
clone_size: NA
cdr3_nt: TGTGCCAGCAGCCTATTCACAGGGGCCGAGCAGTACTTC
cdr3_aa: CASSLFTGAEQYF

cdr3_length: 14
d_call: NA
v_call: TRBV5-1
j_call: TRBJ2-7
clone_size: NA
cdr3_nt: TGCGCCAGCAGCTTGGAGAACACCTACAATGAGCAGTACTTC
cdr3_aa: CASSLENTYNEQYF

cdr3_length: 13
d_call: NA
v_call: TRBV11-3
j_call: TRBJ2-3
clone_size: NA
cdr3_nt: TGTGCCAGCACGGGGCCCCGCACAGATACGCAGTATTTT
cdr3_aa: CASTGPRTDTQYF

cdr3_length: 15
d_call: NA
v_call: TRBV5-1
j_call: TRBJ2-2
clone_size: NA
cdr3_nt: TGCGCCAGCAGCTTGGTAGCGTCGAACACCGGGGAGCTGTTTTTT
cdr3_aa: CASSLVASNTGELFF

cdr3_length: 12
d_call: NA
v_call: TRBV12-3/TRBV12-4
j_call: TRBJ2-7
clone_size: few
cdr3_nt: TGTGCCAGCAGTTTGAGGGGGGACGAGCAGTACTTC
cdr3_aa: CASSLRGDEQYF

cdr3_length: 14
d_call: NA
v_call: TRBV7-3
j_call: TRBJ2-5
clone_size: NA
cdr3_nt: TGTGCCAGCAGCTTAGAGGGGGATCAAGAGACCCAGTACTTC
cdr3_aa: CASSLEGDQETQYF

cdr3_length: 16
d_call: TRBD1
v_call: TRBV28
j_call: TRBJ1-2
clone_size: NA
cdr3_nt: TGTGCCAGCGGTTTCGGGACAGGGGGCGGCCAGGGTGGCTACACCTTC
cdr3_aa: CASGFGTGGGQGGYTF

cdr3_length: 14
d_call: NA
v_call: TRBV5-1
j_call: TRBJ2-7
clone_size: NA
cdr3_nt: TGCGCCAGCAGCAGGTTCAGTGGAGGCTACGAGCAGTACTTC
cdr3_aa: CASSRFSGGYEQYF